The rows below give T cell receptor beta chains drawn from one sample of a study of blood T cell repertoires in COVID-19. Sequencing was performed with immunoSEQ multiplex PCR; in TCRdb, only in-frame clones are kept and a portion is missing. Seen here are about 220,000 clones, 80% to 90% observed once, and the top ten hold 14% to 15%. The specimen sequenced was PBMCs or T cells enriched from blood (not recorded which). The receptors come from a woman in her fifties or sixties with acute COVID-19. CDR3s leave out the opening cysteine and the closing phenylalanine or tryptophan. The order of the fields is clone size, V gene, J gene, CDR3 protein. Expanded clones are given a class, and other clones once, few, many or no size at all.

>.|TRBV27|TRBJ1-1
ASSADRGRWEAF
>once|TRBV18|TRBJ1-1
ASSPDRGMWNTEAF
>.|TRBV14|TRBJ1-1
ASSQGASEAF
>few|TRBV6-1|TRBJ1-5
ASSEAGGASDSNQPQH
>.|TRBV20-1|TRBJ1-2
SAHGGFGYT
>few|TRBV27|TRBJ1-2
ASRNFGTANYGYT
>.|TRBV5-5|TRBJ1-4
ASSSGQGIRNEKLF
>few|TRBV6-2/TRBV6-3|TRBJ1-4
ASSYSIVFWFGDGEKLF
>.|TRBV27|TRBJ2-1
ASSLVVAGGYNEQF
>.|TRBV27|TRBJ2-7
ASSLWDRSYEQY
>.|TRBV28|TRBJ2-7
ASSLRPGTGAYEQY
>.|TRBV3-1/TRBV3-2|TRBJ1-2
ASSRGPRASYGYT
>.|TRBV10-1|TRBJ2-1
ASSDPGGQF
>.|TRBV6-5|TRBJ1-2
ASSYSPGNYGYT
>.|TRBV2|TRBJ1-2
ASSQGVSGLGANYGYT
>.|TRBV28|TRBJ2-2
ASSLAGGPYGELF
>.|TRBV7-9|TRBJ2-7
ASSYTSGRAYEQY